This T cell receptor beta chain stems from a study of T cell repertoires in cytomegalovirus infection. Study background: CMV infection together with matching HLA type was indicated by public TCR beta signatures.

CDR3 size: 15 residues. V was cut by 0 bases and J by 8 bases, with 15 bases left in between. CDR1 and CDR2 from the germline V gene are SGHKS and YYEKEE (reference sequence). Via MiXCR, TCRdb re-called the reads, giving one row per CDR3 protein. Of under 500,000 distinct CDR3 sequences listed, roughly 42% were seen once; the top ten hold just under 45%. For this clonotype: Its antigen is unidentified.

The chain carries TRBV5-5 and TRBJ2-1; maybe TRBD2 (5 bases). This specimen consisted of cultured PBMCs, obtained from culture after CMV antigen stimulation. This receptor was identified in a human donor in good health (CMV status not recorded). Some clones in this sample may be carry-over from other donors' samples. This CDR3 reads CASSLDVAIGDEQFF. In DNA form, the CDR3 reads TGTGCCAGCAGCTTGGATGTAGCGATTGGAGATGAGCAGTTCTTC.